Listed below are T cell receptor beta chains from one sample, sequenced in a study of CD8 T cells in acute hepatitis C reinfection. Profiling relied on immunoSEQ multiplex PCR, and the TCRdb table lists in-frame clones only, not all of them. The sample has 30,000 to 45,000 clones; 70% to 90% are singletons. Sequenced sample: naive CD8+ T cells from PBMCs. The receptor source for this set is a woman aged 18 to 35 who spontaneously cleared hepatitis C infection. The CDR3 runs from the conserved cysteine through the conserved F or W. The D gene is left open where the match is weak. Clone sizes are given selectively: once, few, many, or a class where the clone is expanded.

J | V | D | size | CDR3 | DNA
TRBJ1-5 | TRBV6-5 | . | . | CASSIQGGGNQPQHF | TGTGCCAGCAGCATACAGGGAGGGGGCAATCAGCCCCAGCATTTT
TRBJ2-1 | TRBV2 | TRBD1 | . | CASQDRVFNEQFF | TGTGCCAGCCAGGACAGGGTATTCAATGAGCAGTTCTTC
TRBJ2-1 | TRBV7-3 | . | . | CASSLRLVWAGSYNEQFF | TGTGCCAGCAGCTTAAGGCTGGTTTGGGCGGGGTCCTACAATGAGCAGTTCTTC
TRBJ2-1 | TRBV9 | TRBD2 | . | CASSEGLAGRKQFF | TGTGCCAGCAGCGAGGGACTAGCGGGACGAAAGCAGTTCTTC
TRBJ2-7 | TRBV27 | . | . | CASSLALASEQYF | TGTGCCAGCAGTTTGGCACTAGCCTCCGAGCAGTACTTC
TRBJ2-5 | TRBV9 | . | . | CASSSRLEKETQYF | TGTGCCAGCAGCTCCCGCCTAGAGAAGGAGACCCAGTACTTC
TRBJ1-1 | TRBV5-5 | . | . | CASSLGHLNTEAFF | TGTGCCAGCAGCTTGGGCCACCTAAACACTGAAGCTTTCTTT
TRBJ2-2 | TRBV9 | . | . | CASSVGQGLTGELFF | TGTGCCAGCAGCGTAGGCCAGGGGCTCACCGGGGAGCTGTTTTTT
TRBJ1-1 | TRBV7-9 | . | . | CASSSGAAEAFF | TGTGCCAGCAGCTCGGGGGCAGCTGAAGCTTTCTTT
TRBJ2-7 | TRBV20-1 | . | . | CSAREAGAQYF | TGCAGTGCTAGAGAAGCCGGCGCGCAGTACTTC
TRBJ1-1 | TRBV2 | TRBD1 | . | CASSPGTANTEAFF | TGTGCCAGCAGTCCCGGGACAGCGAACACTGAAGCTTTCTTT
TRBJ1-4 | TRBV9 | TRBD1 | . | CASSDGTGALFF | TGTGCCAGCAGCGATGGAACAGGGGCACTGTTTTTT
TRBJ1-6 | TRBV4-1 | TRBD1 | . | CASSSRGLNNSPLHF | TGCGCCAGCAGCTCCAGGGGGTTGAATAATTCACCCCTCCACTTT
TRBJ2-3 | TRBV11-2 | . | . | CASSSIVGGSDTQYF | TGTGCCAGCAGCTCTATAGTTGGGGGATCAGATACGCAGTATTTT
TRBJ1-1 | TRBV7-9 | . | few | CASSNTWAEAFF | TGTGCCAGCAGCAACACTTGGGCTGAAGCTTTCTTT
TRBJ2-1 | TRBV29-1 | TRBD1 | . | CSVEDRGQVPEQFF | TGCAGCGTTGAAGACCGGGGACAGGTTCCTGAGCAGTTCTTC
TRBJ2-7 | TRBV6-5 | . | . | CASSYNGGDPIEQYF | TGTGCCAGCAGTTACAACGGTGGGGACCCGATCGAGCAGTACTTC
TRBJ2-7 | TRBV7-6 | . | . | CASSLAIPGSAYEQYF | TGTGCCAGCAGCTTAGCGATCCCCGGATCTGCCTACGAGCAGTACTTC
TRBJ2-7 | TRBV27 | . | . | CATQGIGLYEQYF | TGTGCCACCCAGGGTATAGGGTTATACGAGCAGTACTTC
TRBJ2-5 | TRBV4-1 | TRBD1 | . | CASSHRQGEGETQYF | TGCGCCAGCAGCCATAGACAGGGAGAGGGAGAGACCCAGTACTTC
TRBJ2-7 | TRBV4-2 | . | . | CASSASFGLSYEQYF | TGTGCCAGCAGCGCCTCGTTTGGGTTAAGCTACGAGCAGTACTTC
TRBJ2-5 | TRBV19 | . | . | CASSIGPETQYF | TGTGCCAGTAGTATTGGTCCAGAGACCCAGTACTTC
TRBJ2-3 | TRBV7-9 | . | few | CASSSGLGTQYF | TGTGCCAGCAGCTCAGGGCTTGGTACGCAGTATTTT
TRBJ1-2 | TRBV4-2 | TRBD1 | . | CASSPFRGQANYGYTF | TGTGCCAGCAGCCCATTTAGGGGACAGGCAAACTATGGCTACACCTTC
TRBJ2-1 | TRBV9 | . | . | CASSGQADTYNEQFF | TGTGCCAGCAGCGGTCAGGCCGATACCTACAATGAGCAGTTCTTC
TRBJ2-7 | TRBV6-5 | . | . | CASSYSKTPAYEQYF | TGTGCCAGCAGTTACTCAAAAACCCCTGCCTACGAGCAGTACTTC
TRBJ2-1 | TRBV9 | . | . | CASSVGSGYNEQFF | TGTGCCAGCAGCGTCGGATCCGGTTACAATGAGCAGTTCTTC
TRBJ2-3 | TRBV11-2 | . | . | CASSNWVGESTDTQYF | TGTGCCAGCAGTAACTGGGTGGGGGAGAGCACAGATACGCAGTATTTT
TRBJ1-4 | TRBV11-2 | . | once | CASSLPRYNEKLFF | TGTGCCAGCAGCTTGCCGAGGTATAATGAAAAACTGTTTTTT
TRBJ2-1 | TRBV19 | TRBD2 | . | CASSIDSGGAYNEQFF | TGTGCCAGTAGTATCGATAGCGGGGGAGCCTACAATGAGCAGTTCTTC
TRBJ2-1 | TRBV6-6 | . | . | CASSPWSYNEQFF | TGTGCCAGCAGTCCCTGGTCCTACAATGAGCAGTTCTTC
TRBJ1-1 | TRBV19 | TRBD1 | . | CATQPDRGTEAFF | TGTGCCACCCAGCCGGACAGGGGCACTGAAGCTTTCTTT
TRBJ2-7 | TRBV30 | . | . | CAWSVPGSAYEQYF | TGTGCCTGGAGTGTTCCAGGGTCGGCCTACGAGCAGTACTTC
TRBJ2-3 | TRBV7-9 | . | . | CASSRLGATADTQYF | TGTGCCAGCAGCCGACTCGGGGCTACCGCAGATACGCAGTATTTT
TRBJ2-1 | TRBV2 | TRBD2 | . | CASYDDSGDYNEQFF | TGTGCCAGCTACGATGATAGCGGGGACTACAATGAGCAGTTCTTC
TRBJ2-7 | TRBV2 | . | . | CASKNAGLYEQYF | TGTGCCAGCAAAAACGCGGGATTGTACGAGCAGTACTTC
TRBJ1-2 | TRBV5-1 | . | . | CASSLVQGNYGYTF | TGCGCCAGCAGCTTGGTTCAGGGTAACTATGGCTACACCTTC
TRBJ1-3 | TRBV30 | . | . | CAWSTARGSLHTIYF | TGTGCCTGGAGTACCGCCAGGGGCTCCCTTCACACCATATATTTT
TRBJ2-1 | TRBV2 | . | . | CASSEEGSSYNEQFF | TGTGCCAGCAGTGAAGAAGGCAGCTCCTACAATGAGCAGTTCTTC
TRBJ1-1 | TRBV7-3 | . | . | CASSLLWGTGAFF | TGTGCCAGCAGCTTACTTTGGGGGACGGGCGCTTTCTTT
TRBJ2-1 | TRBV4-1 | TRBD2 | . | CASSQGLAGGSEQFF | TGCGCCAGCAGCCAAGGCCTAGCGGGAGGGAGTGAGCAGTTCTTC
TRBJ2-4 | TRBV7-3 | TRBD1 | . | CASSAGTGGVDSQYF | TGTGCCAGCAGCGCAGGGACAGGGGGAGTTGACAGTCAGTACTTC
TRBJ2-3 | TRBV9 | . | . | CASSVQADTQYF | TGTGCCAGCAGCGTCCAAGCAGATACGCAGTATTTT
TRBJ1-3 | TRBV11-2 | TRBD1 | . | CASSLDLGTVQGNTIYF | TGTGCCAGCAGCTTAGACCTAGGGACAGTCCAGGGAAACACCATATATTTT
TRBJ2-5 | TRBV13 | . | . | CASSSFSQETQYF | TGTGCCAGCAGCTCATTCTCCCAAGAGACCCAGTACTTC
TRBJ2-3 | TRBV15 | . | . | CATSPSGTRGGNTQYF | TGTGCCACCAGCCCATCCGGGACTCGAGGGGGAAATACGCAGTATTTT
TRBJ2-7 | TRBV19 | . | . | CASSIDSTYEQYF | TGTGCCAGTAGTATCGACAGTACCTACGAGCAGTACTTC
TRBJ1-3 | TRBV27 | . | . | CASSPERGFENTIYF | TGTGCCAGCAGTCCGGAGAGGGGGTTTGAAAACACCATATATTTT
TRBJ1-2 | TRBV7-9 | TRBD1 | . | CASSIQGVISYGYTF | TGTGCCAGCAGTATACAGGGGGTTATCTCCTATGGCTACACCTTC